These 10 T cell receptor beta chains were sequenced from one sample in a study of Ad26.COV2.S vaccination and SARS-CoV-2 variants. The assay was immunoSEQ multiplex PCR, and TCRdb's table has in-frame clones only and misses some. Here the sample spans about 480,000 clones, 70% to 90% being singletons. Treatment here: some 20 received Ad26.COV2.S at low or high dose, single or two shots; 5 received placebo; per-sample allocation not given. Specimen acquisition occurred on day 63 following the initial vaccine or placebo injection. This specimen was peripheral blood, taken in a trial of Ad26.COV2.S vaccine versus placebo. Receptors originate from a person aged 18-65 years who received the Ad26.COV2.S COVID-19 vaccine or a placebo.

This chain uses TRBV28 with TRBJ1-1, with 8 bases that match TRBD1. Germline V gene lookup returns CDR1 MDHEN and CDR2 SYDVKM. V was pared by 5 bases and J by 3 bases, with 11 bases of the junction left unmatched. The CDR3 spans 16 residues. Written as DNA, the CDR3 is TGTGCCAGCAGTCCCCGACAGGGGATTGGTGACACTGAAGCTTTCTTT. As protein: CASSPRQGIGDTEAFF.

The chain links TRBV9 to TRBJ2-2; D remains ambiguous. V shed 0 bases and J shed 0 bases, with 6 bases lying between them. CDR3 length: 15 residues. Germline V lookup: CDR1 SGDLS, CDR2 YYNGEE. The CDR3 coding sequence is TGTGCCAGCAGCGTAGGAAATTCGAACACCGGGGAGCTGTTTTTT. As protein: CASSVGNSNTGELFF.

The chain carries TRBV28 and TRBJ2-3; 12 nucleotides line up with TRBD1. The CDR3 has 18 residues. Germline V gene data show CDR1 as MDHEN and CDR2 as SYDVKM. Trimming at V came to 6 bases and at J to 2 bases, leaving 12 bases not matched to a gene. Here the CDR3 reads CASSPIRDRGRVTDTQYF. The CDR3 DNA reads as TGTGCCAGCAGCCCGATCCGGGACAGGGGGCGAGTCACAGATACGCAGTATTTT.

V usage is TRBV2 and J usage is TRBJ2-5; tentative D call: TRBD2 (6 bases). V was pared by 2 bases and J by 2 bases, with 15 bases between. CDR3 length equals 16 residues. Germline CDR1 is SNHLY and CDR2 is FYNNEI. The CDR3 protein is CASSEWGNRGQETQYF. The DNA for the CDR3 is TGTGCCAGCAGTGAATGGGGCAACCGGGGGCAAGAGACCCAGTACTTC.

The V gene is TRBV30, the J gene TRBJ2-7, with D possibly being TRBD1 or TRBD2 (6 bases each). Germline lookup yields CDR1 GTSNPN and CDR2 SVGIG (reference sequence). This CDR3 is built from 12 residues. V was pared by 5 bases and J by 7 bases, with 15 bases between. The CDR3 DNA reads TGTGCCTGGGACAGGAGGGCGGGGGAGCAGTACTTC. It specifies CAWDRRAGEQYF.

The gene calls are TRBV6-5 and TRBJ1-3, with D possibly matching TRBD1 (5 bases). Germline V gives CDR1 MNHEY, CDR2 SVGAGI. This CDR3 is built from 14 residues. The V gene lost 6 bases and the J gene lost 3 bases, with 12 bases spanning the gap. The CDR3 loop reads CASRQTAGGNTIYF. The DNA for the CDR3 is TGTGCCAGCAGACAGACAGCGGGTGGAAACACCATATATTTT.

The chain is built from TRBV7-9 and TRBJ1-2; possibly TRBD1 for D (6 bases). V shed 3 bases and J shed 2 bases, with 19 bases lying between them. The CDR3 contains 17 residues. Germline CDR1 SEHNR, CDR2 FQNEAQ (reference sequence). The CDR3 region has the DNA TGTGCCAGCAGCTTGGGGGGCAGGGCAGGAGGAAACTATGGCTACACCTTC. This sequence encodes CASSLGGRAGGNYGYTF.

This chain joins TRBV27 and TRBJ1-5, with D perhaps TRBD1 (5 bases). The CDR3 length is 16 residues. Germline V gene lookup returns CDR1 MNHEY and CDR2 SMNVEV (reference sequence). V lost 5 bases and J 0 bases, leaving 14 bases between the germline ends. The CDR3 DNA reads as TGTGCCAGCAGTCCTGGTCCAGGGTATAGCAATCAGCCCCAGCATTTT. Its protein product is CASSPGPGYSNQPQHF.

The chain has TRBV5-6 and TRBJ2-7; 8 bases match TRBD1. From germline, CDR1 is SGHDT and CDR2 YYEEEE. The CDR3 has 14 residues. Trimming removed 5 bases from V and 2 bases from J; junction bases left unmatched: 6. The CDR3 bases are TGTGCCAGCAGGAAGACAGGGGATACCTACGAGCAGTACTTC. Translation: CASRKTGDTYEQYF. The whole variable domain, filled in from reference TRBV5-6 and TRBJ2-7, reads DAGVTQSPTHLIKTRGQQVTLRCSPKSGHDTVSWYQQALGQGPQFIFQYYEEEERQRGNFPDRFSGHQFPNYSSELNVNALLLGDSALYLCASRKTGDTYEQYFGPGTRLTVT.

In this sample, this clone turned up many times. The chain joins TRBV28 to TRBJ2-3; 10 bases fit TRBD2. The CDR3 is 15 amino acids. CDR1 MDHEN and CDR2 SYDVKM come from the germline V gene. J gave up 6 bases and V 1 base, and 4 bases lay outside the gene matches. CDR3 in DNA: TGTGCCAGCAGTTTATCCCCGGGACTAGCGGATACGCAGTATTTT. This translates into CASSLSPGLADTQYF.